This TCR beta chain appears in the sequencing data of a study of T-cell memory formation after mild COVID-19. Study-wide background: TCR clustering was largely donor specific.

Germline V CDR1 and CDR2: SNHLY, FYNNEI. The CDR3 runs 13 residues. Deletions cut 1 base from V and 2 bases from J, with 5 bases between. Of note for this clonotype: Its antigen is unknown.

Broader study findings: Mainly in CM and EM were contracting CD4+ clones; CD8+ were in EMRA. Some clones that responded were present in memory (sampled pre-infection), which suggests cross-reactive memory joined. Specificity for SARS-CoV-2 was not confirmed among the second-wave clones peaking on day 37.

TCRdb fed the 5' RACE reads into MiXCR, producing one record per CDR3 protein. Here the sample spans 400,000 to 500,000 distinct CDR3 sequences, 20% to 25% being singletons. The chain has TRBV2 and TRBJ1-1; D not certain. The receptor was isolated from an adult woman who had mild COVID-19 (a few samples of this study predate the infection). Cell type and time point are not known. The source material was PBMCs or a T cell subset sorted from them (not recorded which). The CDR3 protein is CASSEEANTEAFF. The CDR3 DNA follows: TGTGCCAGCAGTGAAGAGGCTAACACTGAAGCTTTCTTT.